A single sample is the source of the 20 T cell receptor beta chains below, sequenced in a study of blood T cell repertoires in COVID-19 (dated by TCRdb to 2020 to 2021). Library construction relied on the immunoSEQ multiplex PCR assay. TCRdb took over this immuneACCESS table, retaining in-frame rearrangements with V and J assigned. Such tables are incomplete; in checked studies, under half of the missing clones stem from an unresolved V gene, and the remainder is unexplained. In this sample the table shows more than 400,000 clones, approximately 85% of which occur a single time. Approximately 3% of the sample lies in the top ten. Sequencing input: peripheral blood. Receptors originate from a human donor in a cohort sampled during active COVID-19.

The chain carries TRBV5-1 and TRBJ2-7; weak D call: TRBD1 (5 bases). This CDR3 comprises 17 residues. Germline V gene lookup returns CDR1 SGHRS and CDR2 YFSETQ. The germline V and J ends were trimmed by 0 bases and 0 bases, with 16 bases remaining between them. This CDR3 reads CASSLAKLGLSSYEQYF. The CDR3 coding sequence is TGCGCCAGCAGCTTGGCAAAATTGGGGCTCTCCTCCTACGAGCAGTACTTC.

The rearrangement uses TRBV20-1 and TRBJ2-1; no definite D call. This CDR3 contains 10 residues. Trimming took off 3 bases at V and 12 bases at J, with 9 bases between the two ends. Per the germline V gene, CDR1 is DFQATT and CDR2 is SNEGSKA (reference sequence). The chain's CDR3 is CSASLVRQFF. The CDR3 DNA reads TGCAGTGCTAGTCTAGTCCGGCAGTTCTTC.

The CDR3 sequence: CASSLGGTGGVYEQYF. CDR3 nucleotides: TGTGCCAGCAGCTTAGGTGGGACAGGGGGCGTCTACGAGCAGTACTTC. The chain carries TRBV7-3 and TRBJ2-7; 12 nucleotides agree with TRBD1. Germline values: CDR1 SGHTA, CDR2 FQGTGA. This CDR3 region has 16 residues. J gave up 3 bases and V 2 bases, and 5 bases lay outside the gene matches.

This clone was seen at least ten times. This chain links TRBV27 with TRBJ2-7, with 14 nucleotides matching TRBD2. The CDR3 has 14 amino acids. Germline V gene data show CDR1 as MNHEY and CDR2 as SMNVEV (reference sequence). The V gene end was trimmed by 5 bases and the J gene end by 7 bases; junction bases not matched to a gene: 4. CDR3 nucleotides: TGTGCCAGCAGTGTAGGGACTAGCGGGAGTGAGCAGTACTTC. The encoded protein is CASSVGTSGSEQYF.

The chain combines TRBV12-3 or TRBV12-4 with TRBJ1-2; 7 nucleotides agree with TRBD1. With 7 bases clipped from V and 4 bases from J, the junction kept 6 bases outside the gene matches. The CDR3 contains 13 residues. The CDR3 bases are TGTGCCAGCAACCCACAGGGGCCCTATGGCTACACCTTC. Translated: CASNPQGPYGYTF.

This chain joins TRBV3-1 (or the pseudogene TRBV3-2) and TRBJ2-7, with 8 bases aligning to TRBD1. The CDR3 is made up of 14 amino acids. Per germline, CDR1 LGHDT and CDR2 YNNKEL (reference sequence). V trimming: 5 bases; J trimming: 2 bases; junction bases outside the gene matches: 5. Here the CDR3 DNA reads TGTGCCAGCAGCAACAGGGACAGGCCCTACGAGCAGTACTTC. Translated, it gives CASSNRDRPYEQYF.

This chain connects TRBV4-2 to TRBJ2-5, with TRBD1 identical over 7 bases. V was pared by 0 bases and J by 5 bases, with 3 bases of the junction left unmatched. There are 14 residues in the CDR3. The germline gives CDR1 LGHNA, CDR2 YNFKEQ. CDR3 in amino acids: CASSQEAQGETQYF. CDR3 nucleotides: TGTGCCAGCAGCCAAGAAGCACAGGGGGAGACCCAGTACTTC.

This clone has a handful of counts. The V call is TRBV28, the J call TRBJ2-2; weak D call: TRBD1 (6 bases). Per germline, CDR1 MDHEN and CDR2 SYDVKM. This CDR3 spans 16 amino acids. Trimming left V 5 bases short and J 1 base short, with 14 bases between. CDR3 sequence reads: CASSNRASWNTGELFF. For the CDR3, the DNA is TGTGCCAGCAGTAACAGGGCTTCGTGGAACACCGGGGAGCTGTTTTTT.

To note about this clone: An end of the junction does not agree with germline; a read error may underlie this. The CDR3 loop is CSARALLGGF. The DNA for the CDR3 is TGCAGTGCTCGGGCCCTTCTAGGAGGTTTC. The chain joins TRBV20-1 to TRBJ2-7; TRBD2 is a possible D gene (5 bases). This CDR3 spans 10 amino acids. Germline V CDR1 and CDR2: DFQATT, SNEGSKA (reference sequence).

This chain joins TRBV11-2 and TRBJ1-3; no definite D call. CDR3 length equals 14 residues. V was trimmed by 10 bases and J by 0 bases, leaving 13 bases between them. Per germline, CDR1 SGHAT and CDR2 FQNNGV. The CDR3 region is CATRGPISGNTIYF. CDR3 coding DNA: TGTGCCACCCGCGGCCCGATCTCTGGAAACACCATATATTTT.

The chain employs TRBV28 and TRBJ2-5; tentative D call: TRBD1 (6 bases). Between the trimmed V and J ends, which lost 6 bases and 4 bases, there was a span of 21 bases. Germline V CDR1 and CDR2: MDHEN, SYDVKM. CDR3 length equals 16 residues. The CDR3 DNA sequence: TGTGCCAGCAGCCTCCCCGGGGACACCGATCGAGAGACCCAGTACTTC. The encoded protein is CASSLPGDTDRETQYF.

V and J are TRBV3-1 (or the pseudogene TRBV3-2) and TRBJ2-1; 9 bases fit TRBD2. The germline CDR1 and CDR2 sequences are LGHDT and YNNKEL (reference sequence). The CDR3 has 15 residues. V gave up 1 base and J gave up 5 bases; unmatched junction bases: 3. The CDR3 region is CASSQGTSANNEQFF. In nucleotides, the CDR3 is TGTGCCAGCAGCCAAGGGACTAGCGCTAACAATGAGCAGTTCTTC.

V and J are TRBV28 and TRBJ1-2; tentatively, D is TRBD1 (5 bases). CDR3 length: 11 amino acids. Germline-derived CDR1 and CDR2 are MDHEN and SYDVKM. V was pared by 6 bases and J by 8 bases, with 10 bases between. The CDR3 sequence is CASRTVVGYTF. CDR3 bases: TGTGCCAGCAGGACAGTCGTCGGCTACACCTTC.

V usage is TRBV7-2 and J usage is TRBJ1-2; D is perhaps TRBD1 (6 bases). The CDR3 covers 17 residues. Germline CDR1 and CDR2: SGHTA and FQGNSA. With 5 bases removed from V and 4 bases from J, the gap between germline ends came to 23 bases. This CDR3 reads CASSLQGGGMVPYGYTF. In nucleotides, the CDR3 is TGTGCCAGCAGCCTCCAAGGGGGGGGAATGGTTCCCTATGGCTACACCTTC.

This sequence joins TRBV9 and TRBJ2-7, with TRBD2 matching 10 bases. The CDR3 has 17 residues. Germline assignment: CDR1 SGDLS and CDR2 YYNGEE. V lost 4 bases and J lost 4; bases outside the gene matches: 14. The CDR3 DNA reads TGTGCCAGCAGCCCACACGGGACTAGCGAATGGGGGTACGAGCAGTACTTC. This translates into CASSPHGTSEWGYEQYF. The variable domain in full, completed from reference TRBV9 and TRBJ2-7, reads DSGVTQTPKHLITATGQRVTLRCSPRSGDLSVYWYQQSLDQGLQFLIQYYNGEERAKGNILERFSAQQFPDLHSELNLSSLELGDSALYFCASSPHGTSEWGYEQYFGPGTRLTVT.

The CDR3 region is CASSFSGGTEAFF. CDR3 bases: TGTGCCAGCAGTTTTTCGGGGGGCACTGAAGCTTTCTTT. The V gene is TRBV12-3 or TRBV12-4, the J gene TRBJ1-1; D might be TRBD1 (5 bases). The CDR3 is made up of 13 amino acids. Trimming took 3 bases from V and 4 from J, leaving 9 bases between them.

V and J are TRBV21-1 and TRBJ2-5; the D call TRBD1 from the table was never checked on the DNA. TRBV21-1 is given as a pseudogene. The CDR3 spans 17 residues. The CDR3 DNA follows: TGTGCCAGCAGCCATCCGACGGCGACAAAACCCCAAGAGACCCAGTACTTC. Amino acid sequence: CASSHPTATKPQETQYF.

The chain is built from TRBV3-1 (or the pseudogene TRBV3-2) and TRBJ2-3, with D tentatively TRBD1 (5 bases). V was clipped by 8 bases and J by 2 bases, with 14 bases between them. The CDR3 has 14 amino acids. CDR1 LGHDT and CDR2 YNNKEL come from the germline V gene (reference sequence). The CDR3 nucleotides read TGTGCCAGCTCTAAGGGGCGGTTCACAGATACGCAGTATTTT. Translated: CASSKGRFTDTQYF.

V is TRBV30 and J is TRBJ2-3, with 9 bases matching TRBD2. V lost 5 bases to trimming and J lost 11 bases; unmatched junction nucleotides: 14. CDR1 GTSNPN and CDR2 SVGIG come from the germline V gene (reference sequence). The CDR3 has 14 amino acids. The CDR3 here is CAWDLAGSSFGQYF. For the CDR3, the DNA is TGTGCCTGGGACCTAGCGGGGTCATCCTTCGGGCAGTATTTT.

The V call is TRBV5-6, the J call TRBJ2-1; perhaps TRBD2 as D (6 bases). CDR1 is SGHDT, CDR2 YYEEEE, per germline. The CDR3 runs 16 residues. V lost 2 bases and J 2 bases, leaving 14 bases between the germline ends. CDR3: CASSLVGGSTYNEQFF. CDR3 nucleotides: TGTGCCAGCAGCTTAGTGGGGGGATCCACCTACAATGAGCAGTTCTTC.